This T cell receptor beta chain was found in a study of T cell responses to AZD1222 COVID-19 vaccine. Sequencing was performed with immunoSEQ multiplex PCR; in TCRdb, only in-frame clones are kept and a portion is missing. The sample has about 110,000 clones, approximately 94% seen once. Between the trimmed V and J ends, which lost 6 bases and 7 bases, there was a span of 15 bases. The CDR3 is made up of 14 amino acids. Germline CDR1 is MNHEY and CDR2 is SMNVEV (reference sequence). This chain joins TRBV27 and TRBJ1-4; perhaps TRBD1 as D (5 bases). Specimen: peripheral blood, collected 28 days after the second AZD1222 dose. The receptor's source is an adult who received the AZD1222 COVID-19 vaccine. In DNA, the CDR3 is TGTGCCAGCAGACCTCAGGCAGGGAGTGAAAAACTGTTTTTT. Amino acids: CASRPQAGSEKLFF.